The TCR beta chain described here comes from a study of blood T cell repertoires in COVID-19. The data were produced by immunoSEQ multiplex PCR, yet TCRdb's version contains in-frame clones alone and is incomplete. Of more than 150,000 clones detected, over 75% appear once; the ten largest clones hold roughly 13%. This CDR3 has 15 residues. Per germline, CDR1 LNHDA and CDR2 SQIVND (reference sequence). The J segment lost 4 bases and the V segment lost 5 bases, leaving 6 bases of the junction unmatched. This sequence was found in a man aged 50 to 60 who had recovered from COVID-19. Sequencing was carried out using peripheral blood. V gene TRBV19 combines with J gene TRBJ1-4, with TRBD1 identical over 8 bases. The CDR3 DNA reads TGTGCCAGTAGTTCCCGGGACAGGCATAATGAAAAACTGTTTTTT. Protein sequence: CASSSRDRHNEKLFF.